This T cell receptor beta chain was found in a study of T cells in narcolepsy. General study points: Some memory CD4+ repertoires had no autoreactive clone sequences. Autoreactive clonotypes reportedly recurred in blood of same and different patients, not controls.

Some clones are missing from TCRdb's copy, which holds only in-frame ones; the method was immunoSEQ multiplex PCR. The sample has 20,000 to 30,000 clones, about 60% seen once; the top ten hold around 10%. With regard to this clone: Its specificity is not known. Distinct nucleotide sequences in the sample also encode this CDR3.

The CDR3 covers 15 residues. V lost 4 bases, J lost 6 bases, and 8 bases stayed unmatched. Germline V lookup: CDR1 WSHSY, CDR2 SAAADI. The origin of this receptor is a human donor in good health. The chain has TRBV10-2 and TRBJ2-7, with TRBD2 matching 11 bases. The specimen was memory (CD45RA-) CD4+ T cells from blood. CDR3 DNA sequence: TGCGCCAGCAGTGTAACTAGCGGGGGTCGAGGCGAGCAGTACTTC. Protein product: CASSVTSGGRGEQYF.